The rows below give T cell receptor beta chains drawn from one sample of a study of CD8 T cell repertoires and HIV-1 epitope variants. What these receptors recognize is not known. Measured with immunoSEQ multiplex PCR; TCRdb has only the in-frame clones, and not every one. The sample carries a few thousand clones, over 65% recorded once. Source material: cultured CD8+ T cells derived from PBMCs. The receptors shown here come from a male donor with HIV. Each CDR3 is given with its conserved first and last residue. D genes are given only for firm matches. Some rows have no size entry. The others give once, few or many, or a class for an expanded clone.

TRBJ1-2	few	NA	TRBV6-6	CASSTPGGGYTF	TGTGCCAGCAGTACTCCGGGGGGCGGCTACACCTTC
TRBJ2-1	NA	TRBD1	TRBV7-3	CASSKGQGSNEQFF	TGTGCCAGCAGCAAAGGACAGGGCTCCAATGAGCAGTTCTTC
TRBJ2-3	few	TRBD2	TRBV7-9	CASSTTSGGPDTQYF	TGTGCCAGCAGCACTACTAGCGGGGGACCAGATACGCAGTATTTT
TRBJ2-2	NA	NA	TRBV4-2	CASSPSNTGELFF	TGTGCCAGCAGCCCCTCAAACACCGGGGAGCTGTTTTTT
TRBJ2-3	once	TRBD2	TRBV27	CASSSILAGGDTQYF	TGTGCCAGCAGTTCCATACTAGCGGGAGGGGATACGCAGTATTTT
TRBJ1-2	once	NA	TRBV18	CASSPLVGGAGDYGYTF	TGTGCCAGCTCACCACTCGTAGGAGGGGCTGGAGACTATGGCTACACCTTC
TRBJ2-7	NA	NA	TRBV4-3	CASSQVSQGGYEQYF	TGCGCCAGCAGCCAAGTTAGTCAGGGAGGCTACGAGCAGTACTTC
TRBJ2-1	NA	NA	TRBV5-6	CASSSLEPEQFF	TGTGCCAGCAGCTCTTTAGAACCTGAGCAGTTCTTC
TRBJ2-3	NA	TRBD2	TRBV6-4	CASSDSRGGTDTQYF	TGTGCCAGCAGTGACTCGCGGGGGGGCACAGATACGCAGTATTTT
TRBJ1-2	NA	NA	TRBV10-3	CAISESGGIGEGYTF	TGTGCCATCAGTGAGTCCGGGGGGATTGGGGAAGGCTACACCTTC
TRBJ2-7	NA	NA	TRBV5-8	CASSLAGRNYEQYF	TGTGCCAGCAGCTTGGCCGGCAGAAACTACGAGCAGTACTTC
TRBJ1-2	NA	TRBD1	TRBV25-1	CASNTGQGARGYTF	TGTGCCAGCAACACCGGACAGGGGGCGCGGGGCTACACCTTC
TRBJ1-1	few	NA	TRBV9	CASSVDSGFEAFF	TGTGCCAGCAGCGTAGATTCAGGGTTTGAAGCTTTCTTT
TRBJ1-1	NA	NA	TRBV9	CASSVRGDDTEAFF	TGTGCCAGCAGCGTAAGGGGGGACGACACTGAAGCTTTCTTT
TRBJ1-1	NA	TRBD1	TRBV9	CASSASGGSGTEAFF	TGTGCCAGCAGCGCGTCAGGGGGCTCGGGGACTGAAGCTTTCTTT
TRBJ2-7	NA	NA	TRBV5-1	CASSLGYEQHF	TGCGCCAGCAGCTTGGGGTACGAGCAGCACTTC
TRBJ2-7	NA	NA	TRBV5-3	CARSSEIGTDPYEQYF	TGTGCCAGAAGCTCGGAAATCGGGACGGATCCCTACGAGCAGTACTTC
TRBJ2-3	NA	NA	TRBV9	CASSAPPGRSTDTQYF	TGTGCCAGCAGCGCCCCGCCGGGGCGAAGCACAGATACGCAGTATTTT
TRBJ2-1	NA	NA	TRBV29-1	CSVYGGSHNEQFF	TGCAGCGTTTATGGGGGCTCTCACAATGAGCAGTTCTTC
TRBJ2-5	NA	NA	TRBV19	CASSTRDQGETQYF	TGTGCCAGTAGTACCCGGGATCAGGGAGAGACCCAGTACTTC
TRBJ2-1	NA	TRBD2	TRBV19	CASSTGTSGYNEQFF	TGTGCCAGTAGTACCGGGACTAGCGGATACAATGAGCAGTTCTTC
TRBJ2-3	NA	NA	TRBV4-3	CASSQAVQSTSTQYF	TGCGCCAGCAGCCAAGCGGTTCAGAGTACGTCTACGCAGTATTTT
TRBJ2-7	NA	NA	TRBV28	CASSPRTVAYEQYF	TGTGCCAGCAGTCCCCGGACCGTTGCCTACGAGCAGTACTTC
TRBJ2-1	NA	NA	TRBV28	CASSFASGGNEQFF	TGTGCCAGCAGTTTTGCTTCGGGCGGGAATGAGCAGTTCTTC
TRBJ2-7	NA	TRBD2	TRBV19	CASTSSGGGEQYF	TGTGCCAGTACCTCGTCGGGGGGGGGCGAGCAGTACTTC
TRBJ2-3	NA	TRBD1	TRBV7-2	CASSSSGQGGDTQYF	TGTGCCAGCAGCTCATCGGGACAGGGGGGAGATACGCAGTATTTT